These 24 T cell receptor beta chains were all obtained from the same sample, sequenced in a study of T cell changes during pregnancy in multiple sclerosis. Only in-frame clones appear in the TCRdb table, and some are missing; sequencing was by immunoSEQ multiplex PCR. The table has around 40,000 clones, 90% seen once. The sequenced sample was CD4+ T cells from peripheral blood mononuclear cells, obtained in the second trimester of pregnancy. These receptors originate from a female donor with multiple sclerosis, enrolled in a pregnancy study.

The J gene is TRBJ1-2, the V gene TRBV5-8; 8 positions match TRBD1. CDR3 length: 13 residues. V was pared by 2 bases and J by 6 bases, with 3 bases of the junction left unmatched. Germline lookup yields CDR1 SGHTS and CDR2 YDEGEE. The CDR3 region has the DNA TGTGCCAGCAGCTTCAGGGGGCTCAATGGCTACACCTTC. Translation gives CASSFRGLNGYTF.

The V gene is TRBV29-1, the J gene TRBJ1-4, with D perhaps matching TRBD1 (5 bases). Per the germline V gene, CDR1 is SQVTM and CDR2 is ANQGSEA. Trimming removed 5 bases at V and 7 bases at J, with 11 bases between. This CDR3 is 12 amino acids long. CDR3 DNA sequence: TGCAGCGTTTGGGGGGAAGGTGAAAAACTGTTTTTT. It is translated as CSVWGEGEKLFF.

The chain is built from TRBV29-1 and TRBJ2-3, with TRBD1 identical over 9 bases. Germline V lookup: CDR1 SQVTM, CDR2 ANQGSEA. J gave up 4 bases and V 3 bases, and 2 bases lay outside the gene matches. CDR3 length: 13 residues. As DNA, the CDR3 is TGCAGCGTTGATGGACAGGGGTCAGATACGCAGTATTTT. Translating gives CSVDGQGSDTQYF.

This rearrangement joins TRBV7-2 to TRBJ2-7; perhaps TRBD2 as D (6 bases). With 1 base removed from V and 2 bases from J, the gap between germline ends came to 12 bases. The germline gives CDR1 SGHTA, CDR2 FQGNSA. The CDR3 has 15 amino acids. CDR3 loop: CASSLGGAPPYEQYF. CDR3 nucleotide sequence: TGTGCCAGCAGCTTAGGCGGGGCCCCCCCCTACGAGCAGTACTTC.

The gene calls are TRBV19 and TRBJ2-5, with a tentative D call TRBD2 (6 bases). Germline CDR1 is LNHDA and CDR2 is SQIVND (reference sequence). The CDR3 spans 17 residues. V was cut by 3 bases and J by 2 bases, with 19 bases left in between. The CDR3 protein is CASSISPPLASQETQYF. The CDR3 DNA reads TGTGCCAGTAGTATTTCCCCACCCCTAGCGTCTCAAGAGACCCAGTACTTC.

The J gene is TRBJ1-2, the V gene TRBV27; unclear D gene. Between the trimmed V and J ends, which lost 3 bases and 5 bases, there was a span of 13 bases. Germline V gives CDR1 MNHEY, CDR2 SMNVEV (reference sequence). This CDR3 comprises 14 residues. CDR3 coding DNA: TGTGCCAGCAGTTTTAGACAAGAGTTTTATGGCTACACCTTC. It yields the protein CASSFRQEFYGYTF.

This clone was seen only a few times. The chain carries TRBV11-3 and TRBJ2-1; 10 bases line up with TRBD2. In germline, CDR1 is SGHNT, CDR2 YENEEA. The CDR3 covers 18 residues. J was trimmed by 5 bases and V by 0 bases; bases with no gene match: 10. CDR3 loop: CASSLEQGGTSVNNEQFF. The CDR3 DNA follows: TGTGCCAGCAGCTTAGAGCAGGGGGGGACTAGCGTTAACAATGAGCAGTTCTTC.

V usage is TRBV18 and J usage is TRBJ2-5; no clear D. The V gene lost 2 bases and the J gene lost 4 bases, with 14 bases spanning the gap. Germline CDR1 reads KGHSH; CDR2 reads LQKENI. This CDR3 is built from 15 residues. Here the CDR3 reads CASSPSGRSGETQYF. As DNA, the CDR3 is TGTGCCAGCTCACCATCCGGTAGATCGGGAGAGACCCAGTACTTC.

The CDR3: CASSLRTGGIYNEQFF. CDR3 DNA: TGCGCCAGCAGCCTCCGGACAGGGGGTATCTACAATGAGCAGTTCTTC. This chain connects TRBV5-1 to TRBJ2-1; 10 nucleotides align to TRBD1. The V and J ends lost 4 bases and 3 bases, in that order; junction bases with no gene match: 7. The CDR3 has 16 amino acids. CDR1 SGHRS and CDR2 YFSETQ come from the germline V gene.

J is TRBJ1-2 and V is TRBV25-1; TRBD1 might be the D (6 bases). The CDR3 has 16 amino acids. Germline CDR1 is MGHDK and CDR2 is SYGVNS. The V end lost 1 base, the J end lost 8 bases, and 20 bases lay between the germline ends. The CDR3 reads CASSELSQGPETGYTF. The CDR3 nucleotides read TGTGCCAGCAGTGAATTATCCCAGGGGCCCGAGACCGGCTACACCTTC.

The CDR3 is CASSRHFTGGAEVYEQYF. CDR3 in DNA: TGCGCCAGCAGCCGCCATTTTACAGGGGGCGCAGAGGTTTACGAGCAGTACTTC. The V gene is TRBV4-3, the J gene TRBJ2-7, with TRBD1 matching 9 bases. CDR1 and CDR2 (germline): LGHNA, YSLEER. J gave up 4 bases and V 4 bases, and 17 bases lay outside the gene matches. The CDR3 has 18 residues.

The rearrangement links TRBV28 to TRBJ2-7; 9 bases agree with TRBD2. Germline trimming cut 7 bases from V and 4 bases from J; bases unmatched to any gene: 11. Germline lookup yields CDR1 MDHEN and CDR2 SYDVKM. The CDR3 is made up of 15 amino acids. CDR3 residues: CASTRGGLAFYEQYF. CDR3 DNA sequence: TGTGCCAGCACCCGAGGGGGACTAGCCTTTTACGAGCAGTACTTC.

This clone was observed a single time. The chain uses TRBV18 and TRBJ1-2; D might be TRBD1 (5 bases). Between the trimmed V and J ends, which lost 3 bases and 7 bases, there was a span of 21 bases. This CDR3 contains 16 residues. Per germline, CDR1 KGHSH and CDR2 LQKENI. The CDR3 bases are TGTGCCAGCTCACCCCTGCGACAGAACGCCTTTGTTGGCTACACCTTC. It is translated as CASSPLRQNAFVGYTF.

The chain links TRBV5-1 to TRBJ2-1; perhaps TRBD2 as D (6 bases). Trimming stripped 0 bases from V and 2 bases from J, with 9 bases between. Per germline, CDR1 SGHRS and CDR2 YFSETQ. The length of the CDR3 is 15 residues. The chain's CDR3 is CASSLGGEPYNEQFF. The CDR3, as DNA: TGCGCCAGCAGCTTGGGGGGGGAACCCTACAATGAGCAGTTCTTC.

V usage is TRBV10-3 and J usage is TRBJ2-1, with 7 bases fitting TRBD1. This CDR3 is built from 14 residues. The V and J ends lost 6 bases and 6 bases, in that order; junction bases with no gene match: 8. Germline V gene lookup returns CDR1 ENHRY and CDR2 SYGVKD. The CDR3: CAIREQGDPNEQFF. In DNA form, the CDR3 reads TGTGCCATCAGGGAGCAGGGGGACCCCAATGAGCAGTTCTTC.

The rearrangement uses TRBV4-1 and TRBJ2-1; TRBD2 matches 12 bases. J gave up 4 bases and V 3 bases, and 16 bases lay outside the gene matches. CDR1 and CDR2 (germline): MGHRA, YSYEKL. The length of the CDR3 is 20 residues. The CDR3 DNA reads as TGCGCCAGCAGCCACCCTGGGGGGCCTAGCGGGAGGGAAAAATACAATGAGCAGTTCTTC. This translates into CASSHPGGPSGREKYNEQFF.

V is TRBV5-6 and J is TRBJ2-2; 10 bases agree with TRBD1. The CDR3 length is 15 residues. Looked up from germline, CDR1 is SGHDT and CDR2 is YYEEEE. J lost 5 bases, V lost 3 bases, and 4 bases had no gene match. The CDR3 DNA reads as TGTGCCAGCAGCTACACGGACAGGGGGACCGGGGAGCTGTTTTTT. Residues: CASSYTDRGTGELFF.

CDR3 residues: CASSSTLTSGGNNEQFF. The CDR3 nucleotides are TGTGCCAGCAGCTCAACCTTGACTAGCGGGGGGAACAATGAGCAGTTCTTC. The chain combines TRBV5-8 with TRBJ2-1; 13 bases fit TRBD2. CDR1 SGHTS and CDR2 YDEGEE come from the germline V gene. CDR3 length equals 17 residues. Losses at the gene ends were 3 bases for V and 5 bases for J; bases not matched to a gene: 8.

The chain links TRBV2 to TRBJ2-1, with 7 bases matching TRBD2. Trimming cost V 2 bases and J 0 bases; bases outside gene matches: 10. The CDR3 runs to 18 residues. Looked up from germline, CDR1 is SNHLY and CDR2 is FYNNEI. In DNA, the CDR3 is TGTGCCAGCAGTGAACGGTCGGGCGGGGGAGGCTCCTACAATGAGCAGTTCTTC. Protein sequence: CASSERSGGGGSYNEQFF. Supplemented by reference TRBV2 and TRBJ2-1, the full variable domain reads EPEVTQTPSHQVTQMGQEVILRCVPISNHLYFYWYRQILGQKVEFLVSFYNNEISEKSEIFDDQFSVERPDGSNFTLKIRSTKLEDSAMYFCASSERSGGGGSYNEQFFGPGTRLTVL.

This clone has a single count. The gene calls are TRBV6-5 and TRBJ1-2, with 8 bases fitting TRBD1. This CDR3 comprises 13 residues. CDR1 and CDR2 from the germline V gene are MNHEY and SVGAGI. V shed 5 bases and J 5 bases; nucleotides not matched to a gene: 4. CDR3 residues: CASSTGGGYGYTF. In nucleotides, the CDR3 is TGTGCCAGCAGTACAGGGGGGGGATATGGCTACACCTTC.

In DNA, the CDR3 is TGTGCCAGCAGCTTAGCCGTTTCCCGGGACAGGGTTTACAATGAGCAGTTCTTC. Its protein is CASSLAVSRDRVYNEQFF. The chain is built from TRBV13 and TRBJ2-1; the match to TRBD1 covers 9 bases. The germline gives CDR1 PRHDT, CDR2 FYEKMQ (reference sequence). The CDR3 spans 18 residues. Germline trimming cut 1 base from V and 4 bases from J; bases unmatched to any gene: 11.

The J gene is TRBJ2-5, the V gene TRBV4-2, with 8 bases matching TRBD2. CDR1 and CDR2 from the germline V gene are LGHNA and YNFKEQ. This CDR3 comprises 16 residues. V was clipped by 1 base and J by 4 bases; unmatched bases: 8. The CDR3 reads CASSQVGRGVGETQYF. Written as DNA, the CDR3 is TGTGCCAGCAGCCAAGTCGGGCGGGGGGTCGGAGAGACCCAGTACTTC.

The sample holds one count of this clone. In nucleotides, the CDR3 is TGTGCCAGCAGTTACTCGAAATGGGGCAGTGAAGCTGGCTACACCTTC. Its protein product is CASSYSKWGSEAGYTF. The rearrangement joins TRBV6-5 to TRBJ1-2; a possible D gene is TRBD1 (5 bases). The CDR3 loop spans 16 amino acids. Germline CDR1 and CDR2: MNHEY and SVGAGI. With 0 bases removed from V and 7 bases from J, the gap between germline ends came to 18 bases.

The rearrangement links TRBV7-9 to TRBJ2-3; D is undetermined. CDR3 length: 15 amino acids. CDR1 is SEHNR and CDR2 is FQNEAQ in the germline V gene (reference sequence). V was cut by 2 bases and J by 4 bases, with 13 bases left in between. CDR3 amino acids: CASSLRRHFPDTQYF. The DNA for the CDR3 is TGTGCCAGCAGCTTACGACGACATTTCCCAGATACGCAGTATTTT.